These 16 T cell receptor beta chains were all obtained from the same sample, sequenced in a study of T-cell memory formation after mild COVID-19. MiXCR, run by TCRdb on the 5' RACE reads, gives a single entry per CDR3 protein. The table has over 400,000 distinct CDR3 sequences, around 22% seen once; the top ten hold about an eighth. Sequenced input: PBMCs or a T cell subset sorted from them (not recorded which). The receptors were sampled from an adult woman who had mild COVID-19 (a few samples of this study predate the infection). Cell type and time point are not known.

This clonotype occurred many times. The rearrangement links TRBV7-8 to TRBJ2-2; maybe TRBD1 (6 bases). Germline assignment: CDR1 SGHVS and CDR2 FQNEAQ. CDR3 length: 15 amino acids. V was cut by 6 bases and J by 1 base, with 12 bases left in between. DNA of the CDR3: TGTGCCAGCAGGGAAACACAGGGGAACACCGGGGAGCTGTTTTTT. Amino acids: CASRETQGNTGELFF.

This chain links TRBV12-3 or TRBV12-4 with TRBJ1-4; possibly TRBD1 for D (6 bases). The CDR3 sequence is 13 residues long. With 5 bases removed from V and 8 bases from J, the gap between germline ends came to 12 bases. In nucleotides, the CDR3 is TGTGCCAGCAGTACCTCGAGGGGGGAAAAACTGTTTTTT. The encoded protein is CASSTSRGEKLFF.

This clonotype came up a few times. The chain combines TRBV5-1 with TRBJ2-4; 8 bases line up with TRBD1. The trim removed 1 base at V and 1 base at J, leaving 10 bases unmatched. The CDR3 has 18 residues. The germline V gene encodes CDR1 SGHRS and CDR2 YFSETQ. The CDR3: CASSLWTGLGPAKNIQYF. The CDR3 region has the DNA TGCGCCAGCAGCTTGTGGACAGGGTTGGGACCGGCCAAAAACATTCAGTACTTC.

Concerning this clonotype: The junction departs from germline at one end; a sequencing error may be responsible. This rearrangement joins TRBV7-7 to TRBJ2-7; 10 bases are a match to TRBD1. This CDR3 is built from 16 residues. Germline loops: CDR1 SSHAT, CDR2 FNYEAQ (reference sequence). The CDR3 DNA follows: TGTGCTAGCAGCCAAAACCGGGACAGGGGTTGGGTGGAGCAGTACTTC. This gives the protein CASSQNRDRGWVEQYF.

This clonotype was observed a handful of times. The chain's CDR3 is CASRLNLQAFF. The CDR3 DNA is TGTGCCAGCAGGCTTAACCTCCAGGCTTTCTTT. V is TRBV7-9 and J is TRBJ1-1, with D hard to call. Looked up from germline, CDR1 is SEHNR and CDR2 is FQNEAQ (reference sequence). CDR3 length equals 11 residues. V shed 6 bases and J shed 11 bases, with 13 bases lying between them.

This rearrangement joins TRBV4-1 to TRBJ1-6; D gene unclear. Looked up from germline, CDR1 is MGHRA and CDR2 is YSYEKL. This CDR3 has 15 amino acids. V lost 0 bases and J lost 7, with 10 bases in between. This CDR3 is CASSQDGYGNSPLHF. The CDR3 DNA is TGCGCCAGCAGCCAAGATGGATATGGAAATTCACCCCTCCACTTT.

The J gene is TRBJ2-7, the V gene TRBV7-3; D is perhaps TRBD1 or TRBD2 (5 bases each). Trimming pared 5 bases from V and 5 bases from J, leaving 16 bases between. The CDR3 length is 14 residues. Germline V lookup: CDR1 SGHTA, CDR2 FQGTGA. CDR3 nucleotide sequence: TGTGCCAGCAGCATTTTTGCAGGGAGCGACGAGCAGTACTTC. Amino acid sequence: CASSIFAGSDEQYF. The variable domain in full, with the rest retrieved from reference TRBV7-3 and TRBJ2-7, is GAGVSQTPSNKVTEKGKYVELRCDPISGHTALYWYRQSLGQGPEFLIYFQGTGAADDSGLPNDRFFAVRPEGSVSTLKIQRTERGDSAVYLCASSIFAGSDEQYFGPGTRLTVT.

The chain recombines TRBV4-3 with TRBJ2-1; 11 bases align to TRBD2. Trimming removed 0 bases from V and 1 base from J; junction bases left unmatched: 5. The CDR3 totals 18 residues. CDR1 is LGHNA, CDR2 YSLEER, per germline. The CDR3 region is CASSQDGLAGGSYNEQFF. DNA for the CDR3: TGCGCCAGCAGCCAAGATGGGCTAGCGGGAGGATCCTACAATGAGCAGTTCTTC.

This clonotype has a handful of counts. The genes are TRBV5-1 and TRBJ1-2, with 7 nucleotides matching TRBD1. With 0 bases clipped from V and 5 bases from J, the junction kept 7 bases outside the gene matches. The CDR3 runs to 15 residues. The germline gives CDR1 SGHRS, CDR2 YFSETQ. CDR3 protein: CASSLEGGLTYGYTF. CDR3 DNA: TGCGCCAGCAGCTTGGAAGGGGGCCTCACGTATGGCTACACCTTC.

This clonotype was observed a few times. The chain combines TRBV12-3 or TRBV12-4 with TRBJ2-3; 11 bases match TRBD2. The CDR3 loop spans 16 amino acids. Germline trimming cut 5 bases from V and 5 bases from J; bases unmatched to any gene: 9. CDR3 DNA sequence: TGTGCCAGCAGTCCCAATAGCGGGGGGGCAAAAGATACGCAGTATTTT. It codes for CASSPNSGGAKDTQYF.

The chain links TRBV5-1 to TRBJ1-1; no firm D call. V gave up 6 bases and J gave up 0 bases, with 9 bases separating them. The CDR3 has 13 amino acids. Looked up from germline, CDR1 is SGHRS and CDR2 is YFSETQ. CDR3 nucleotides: TGCGCCAGCACTGGTGTTTTGAACACTGAAGCTTTCTTT. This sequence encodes CASTGVLNTEAFF.

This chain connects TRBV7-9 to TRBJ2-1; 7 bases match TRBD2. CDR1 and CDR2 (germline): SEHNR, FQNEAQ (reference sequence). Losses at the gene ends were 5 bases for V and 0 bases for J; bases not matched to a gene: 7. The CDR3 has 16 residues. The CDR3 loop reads CASSIERGPSYNEQFF. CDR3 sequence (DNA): TGTGCCAGCAGCATAGAGCGGGGCCCCTCCTACAATGAGCAGTTCTTC.

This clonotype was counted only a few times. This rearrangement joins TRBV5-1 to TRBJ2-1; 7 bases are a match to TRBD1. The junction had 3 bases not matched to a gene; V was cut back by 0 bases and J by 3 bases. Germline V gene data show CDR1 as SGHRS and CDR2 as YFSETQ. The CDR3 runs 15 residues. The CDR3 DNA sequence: TGCGCCAGCAGCTTGGGGGGACAGAGCTACAATGAGCAGTTCTTC. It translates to CASSLGGQSYNEQFF.

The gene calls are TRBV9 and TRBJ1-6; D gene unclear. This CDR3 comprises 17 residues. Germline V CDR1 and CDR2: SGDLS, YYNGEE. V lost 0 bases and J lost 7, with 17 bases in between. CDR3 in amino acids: CASSVGGTPVSNSPLHF. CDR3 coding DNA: TGTGCCAGCAGCGTAGGGGGAACCCCCGTCTCCAATTCACCCCTCCACTTT.

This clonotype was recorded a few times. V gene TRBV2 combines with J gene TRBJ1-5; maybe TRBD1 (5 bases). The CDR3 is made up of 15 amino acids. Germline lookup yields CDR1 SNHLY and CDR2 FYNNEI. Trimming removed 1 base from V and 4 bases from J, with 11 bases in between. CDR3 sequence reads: CASSEDMGPNQPQHF. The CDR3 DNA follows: TGTGCCAGCAGTGAAGATATGGGGCCAAATCAGCCCCAGCATTTT.

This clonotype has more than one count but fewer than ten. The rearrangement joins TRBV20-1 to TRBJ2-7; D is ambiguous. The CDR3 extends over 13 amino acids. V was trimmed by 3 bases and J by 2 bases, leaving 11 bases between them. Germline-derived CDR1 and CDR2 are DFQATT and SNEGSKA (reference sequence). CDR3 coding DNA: TGCAGTGCTAGCGGGTACGTCCCCTACGAGCAGTACTTC. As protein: CSASGYVPYEQYF.